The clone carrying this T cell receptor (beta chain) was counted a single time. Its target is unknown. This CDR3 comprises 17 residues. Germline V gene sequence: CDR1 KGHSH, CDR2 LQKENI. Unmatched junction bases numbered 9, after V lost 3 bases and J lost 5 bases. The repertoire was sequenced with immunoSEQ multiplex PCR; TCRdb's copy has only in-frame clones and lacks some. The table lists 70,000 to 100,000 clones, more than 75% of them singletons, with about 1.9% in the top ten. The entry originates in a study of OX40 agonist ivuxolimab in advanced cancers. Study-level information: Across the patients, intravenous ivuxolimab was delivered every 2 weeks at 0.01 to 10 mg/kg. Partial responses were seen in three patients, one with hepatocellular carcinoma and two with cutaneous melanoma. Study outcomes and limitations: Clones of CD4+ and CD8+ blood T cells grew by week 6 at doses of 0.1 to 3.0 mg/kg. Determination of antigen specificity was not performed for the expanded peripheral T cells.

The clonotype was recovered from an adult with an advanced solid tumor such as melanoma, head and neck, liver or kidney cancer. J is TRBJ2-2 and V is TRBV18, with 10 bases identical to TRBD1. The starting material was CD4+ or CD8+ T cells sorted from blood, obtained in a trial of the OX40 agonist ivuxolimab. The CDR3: CASSPPTGTGVTGELFF. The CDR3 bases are TGTGCCAGCTCACCTCCAACCGGGACAGGGGTTACCGGGGAGCTGTTTTTT.